Given below is one T cell receptor (beta chain) in context. The CDR3 runs to 13 residues. Trimming shortened V by 9 bases and J by 4 bases, and 15 bases separated the two germline ends. The germline CDR1 and CDR2 sequences are SNHLY and FYNNEI. This sample stems from a study of identical twins. Healthy Caucasians supplied all donations. TCRdb recomputed calls from the 5' RACE reads with MiXCR, one row per CDR3 protein. The sample shows some 1,700,000 distinct CDR3 sequences, under 35% of them seen only once. This clonotype originated in a newborn girl in good health. The chain couples TRBV2 to TRBJ1-2, with unresolved D. Specimen: cord blood. The CDR3 DNA reads TGTGCCAGTAGGGTTGAAGTATCCTATGGCTACACCTTC. Amino acids: CASRVEVSYGYTF.